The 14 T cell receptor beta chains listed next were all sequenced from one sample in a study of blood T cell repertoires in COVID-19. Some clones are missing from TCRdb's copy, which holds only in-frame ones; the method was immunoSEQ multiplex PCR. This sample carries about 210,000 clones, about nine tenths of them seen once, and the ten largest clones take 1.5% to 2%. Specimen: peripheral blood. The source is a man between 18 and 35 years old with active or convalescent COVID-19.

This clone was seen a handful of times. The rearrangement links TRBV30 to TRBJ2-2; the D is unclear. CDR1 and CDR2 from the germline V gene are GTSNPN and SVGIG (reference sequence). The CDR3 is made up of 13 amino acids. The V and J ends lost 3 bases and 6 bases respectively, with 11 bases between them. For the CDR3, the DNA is TGTGCCTGGAGCCCGAGTTTTCCCGGGGAGCTGTTTTTT. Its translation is CAWSPSFPGELFF.

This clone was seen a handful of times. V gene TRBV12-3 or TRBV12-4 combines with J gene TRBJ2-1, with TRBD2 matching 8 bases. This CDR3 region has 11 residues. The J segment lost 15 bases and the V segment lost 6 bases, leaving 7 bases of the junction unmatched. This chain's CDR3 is CASRVAGSSFF. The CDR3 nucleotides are TGTGCCAGCAGGGTAGCGGGAAGCTCGTTCTTC.

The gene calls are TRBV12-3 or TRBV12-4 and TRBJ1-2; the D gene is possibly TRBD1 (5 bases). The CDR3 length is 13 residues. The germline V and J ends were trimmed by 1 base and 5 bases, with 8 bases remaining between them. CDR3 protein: CASSLGGAYGYTF. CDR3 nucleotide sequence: TGTGCCAGCAGTTTAGGCGGGGCATATGGCTACACCTTC.

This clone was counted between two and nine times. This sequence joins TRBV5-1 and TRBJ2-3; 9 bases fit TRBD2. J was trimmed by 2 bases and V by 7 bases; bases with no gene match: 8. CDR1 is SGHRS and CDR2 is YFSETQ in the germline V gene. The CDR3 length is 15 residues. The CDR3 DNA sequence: TGCGCCAGCCTGTCGGGCGGGAGGGACACAGATACGCAGTATTTT. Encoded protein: CASLSGGRDTDTQYF.

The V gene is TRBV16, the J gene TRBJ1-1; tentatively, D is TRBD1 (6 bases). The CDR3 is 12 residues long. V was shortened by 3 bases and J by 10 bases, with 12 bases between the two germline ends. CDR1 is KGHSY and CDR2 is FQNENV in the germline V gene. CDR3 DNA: TGTGCCAGCAGCCACCCGACAGGCTCAGCTTTCTTT. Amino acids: CASSHPTGSAFF.

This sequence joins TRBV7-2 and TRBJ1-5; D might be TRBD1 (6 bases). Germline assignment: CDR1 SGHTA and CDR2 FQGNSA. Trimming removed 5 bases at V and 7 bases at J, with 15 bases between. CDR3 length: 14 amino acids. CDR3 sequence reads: CASSGGQSSQPQHF. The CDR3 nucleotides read TGTGCCAGCAGCGGAGGACAGTCTTCACAGCCCCAGCATTTT.

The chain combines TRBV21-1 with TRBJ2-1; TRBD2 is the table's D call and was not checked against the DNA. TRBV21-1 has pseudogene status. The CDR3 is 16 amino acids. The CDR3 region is CASSKARTSAYNEQFF. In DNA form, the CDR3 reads TGTGCCAGCAGCAAAGCCAGGACTAGTGCCTACAATGAGCAGTTCTTC.

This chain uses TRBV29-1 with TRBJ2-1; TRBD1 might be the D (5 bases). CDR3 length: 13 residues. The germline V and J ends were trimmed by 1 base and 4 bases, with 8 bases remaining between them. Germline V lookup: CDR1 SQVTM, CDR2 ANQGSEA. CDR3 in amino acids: CSVEAGSYNEQFF. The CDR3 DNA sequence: TGCAGCGTTGAAGCAGGGTCATACAATGAGCAGTTCTTC.

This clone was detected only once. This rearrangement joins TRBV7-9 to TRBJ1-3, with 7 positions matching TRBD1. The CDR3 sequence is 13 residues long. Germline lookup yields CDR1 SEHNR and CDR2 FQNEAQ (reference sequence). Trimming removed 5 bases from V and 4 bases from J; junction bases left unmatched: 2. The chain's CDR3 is CASSRTGGNTIYF. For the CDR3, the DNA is TGTGCCAGCAGCCGGACAGGAGGAAACACCATATATTTT.

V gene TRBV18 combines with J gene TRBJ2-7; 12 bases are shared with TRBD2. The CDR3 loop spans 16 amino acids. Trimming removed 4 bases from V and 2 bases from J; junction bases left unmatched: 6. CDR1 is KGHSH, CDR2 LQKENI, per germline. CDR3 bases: TGTGCCAGCTCACGGCGACTAGCGGGGGACGCCTACGAGCAGTACTTC. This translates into CASSRRLAGDAYEQYF.

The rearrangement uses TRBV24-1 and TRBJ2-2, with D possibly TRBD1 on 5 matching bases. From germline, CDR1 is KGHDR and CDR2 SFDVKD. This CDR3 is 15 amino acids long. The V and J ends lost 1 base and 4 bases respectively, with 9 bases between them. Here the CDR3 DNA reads TGTGCCACCAGTGATTTCGGACAACGCACCGGGGAGCTGTTTTTT. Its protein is CATSDFGQRTGELFF.

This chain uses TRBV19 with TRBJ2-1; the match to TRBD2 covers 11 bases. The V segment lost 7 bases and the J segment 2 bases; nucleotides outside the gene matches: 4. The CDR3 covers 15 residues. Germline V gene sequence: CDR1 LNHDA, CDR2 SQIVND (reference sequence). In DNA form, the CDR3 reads TGTGCCAGTAATCTAGCGGGGGGCCCCTACAATGAGCAGTTCTTC. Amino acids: CASNLAGGPYNEQFF.

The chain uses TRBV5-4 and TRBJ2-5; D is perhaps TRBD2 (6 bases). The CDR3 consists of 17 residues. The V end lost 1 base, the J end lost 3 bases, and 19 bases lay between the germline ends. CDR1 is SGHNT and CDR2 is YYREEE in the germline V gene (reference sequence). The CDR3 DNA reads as TGTGCCAGCAGCTTGTGGTTGGGTCGGGGGTCGGAAGAGACCCAGTACTTC. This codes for CASSLWLGRGSEETQYF.

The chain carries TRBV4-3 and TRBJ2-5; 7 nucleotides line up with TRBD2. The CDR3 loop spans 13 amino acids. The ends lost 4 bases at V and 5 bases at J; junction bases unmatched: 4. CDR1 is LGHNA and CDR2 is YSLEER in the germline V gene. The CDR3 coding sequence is TGCGCCAGCAGCCTTCAGGGAGGGGAGACCCAGTACTTC. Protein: CASSLQGGETQYF.